This T cell receptor (beta chain) comes out of a study of blood T cell repertoires in COVID-19. Study background: Acute and convalescent COVID-19 samples came from the United States, Italy and Spain.

The CDR3 is made up of 14 amino acids. Per germline, CDR1 SGHVS and CDR2 FQNEAQ. V shed 5 bases, J shed 7 bases, and the junction held 9 bases outside the gene matches. Study processing details: Researchers report that nucleated cell counts were estimated from reference gene primer amplification. Produced via immunoSEQ multiplex PCR; TCRdb's table is partial and in-frame only. V and J calls and clone size come straight from that table; D and trimming were deduced from the DNA. Altogether about 190,000 clones are present, less than 90% being singletons, with the ten largest covering approximately 19%.

This clonotype originated in a human donor in a cohort sampled during active COVID-19. The chain couples TRBV7-8 to TRBJ1-1; 8 positions match TRBD1. Sequencing was done on a sample of peripheral blood. This CDR3 reads CASSLRTGSVEAFF. The CDR3, as DNA: TGTGCCAGCAGCCTTAGGACAGGGAGCGTTGAAGCTTTCTTT.